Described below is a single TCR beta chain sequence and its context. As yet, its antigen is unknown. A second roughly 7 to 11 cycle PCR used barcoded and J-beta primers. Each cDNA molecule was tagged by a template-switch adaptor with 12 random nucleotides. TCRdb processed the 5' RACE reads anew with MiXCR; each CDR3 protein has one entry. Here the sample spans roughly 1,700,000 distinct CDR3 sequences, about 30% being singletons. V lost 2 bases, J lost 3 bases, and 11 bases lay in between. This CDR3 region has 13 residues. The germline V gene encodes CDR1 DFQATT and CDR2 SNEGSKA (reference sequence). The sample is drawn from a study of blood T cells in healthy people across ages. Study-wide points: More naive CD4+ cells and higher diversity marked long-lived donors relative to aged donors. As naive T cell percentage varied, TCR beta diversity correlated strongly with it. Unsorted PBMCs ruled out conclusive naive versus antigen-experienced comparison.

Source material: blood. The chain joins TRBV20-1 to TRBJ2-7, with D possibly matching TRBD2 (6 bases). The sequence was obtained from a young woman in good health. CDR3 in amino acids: CSARLAEDYEQYF. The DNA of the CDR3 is TGCAGTGCTAGATTAGCGGAGGACTACGAGCAGTACTTC.